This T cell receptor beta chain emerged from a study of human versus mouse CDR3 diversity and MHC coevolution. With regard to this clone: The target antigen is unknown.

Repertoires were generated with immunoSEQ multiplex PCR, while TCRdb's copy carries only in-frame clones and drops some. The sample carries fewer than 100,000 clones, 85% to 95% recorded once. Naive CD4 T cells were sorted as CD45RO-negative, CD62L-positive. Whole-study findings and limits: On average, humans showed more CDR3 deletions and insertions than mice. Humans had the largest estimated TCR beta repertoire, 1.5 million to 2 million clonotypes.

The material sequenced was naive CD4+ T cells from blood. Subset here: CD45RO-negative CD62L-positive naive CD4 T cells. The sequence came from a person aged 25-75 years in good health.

This CDR3 is CASSQDTGNYGYTF. As DNA, the CDR3 is TGCGCCAGCAGCCAAGATACAGGCAACTATGGCTACACCTTC. The rearrangement joins TRBV4-3 to TRBJ1-2; possible D gene TRBD1, 5 bases. Germline V lookup: CDR1 LGHNA, CDR2 YSLEER. V lost 0 bases to trimming and J lost 2 bases, with 7 bases between them. This CDR3 region has 14 residues.